This T cell receptor beta chain emerged from a study of beta chain features in type 1 diabetes. Findings and caveats of the study: Since sequencing was performed on cDNA, cells with high TCR expression could be over-represented. Comparison showed that naive, central memory and Treg TCRB repertoires appeared more similar among patients than among healthy donors. More deletions and fewer insertions at VDJ junctions were found in patients with type 1 diabetes.

Expressed TCRB transcripts got sequenced, as all isolated RNA was reverse transcribed. An average roughly 3.3 million reads came from naive, central memory and regulatory T cell samples. The data were produced by immunoSEQ multiplex PCR, yet TCRdb's version contains in-frame clones alone and is incomplete. Among 200,000 to 250,000 clones listed, about 63% were seen once. The ends were cut back, 4 bases at V and 9 bases at J, with 20 bases in the middle. This CDR3 comprises 15 residues. Germline lookup yields CDR1 SGHNT and CDR2 YYREEE (reference sequence). On this clone: Its antigen is not identified.

This rearrangement joins TRBV5-4 to TRBJ2-1, with D maybe TRBD2 (5 bases). The sequenced sample was naive CD4+ T cells from blood. This sequence originates from a man aged 25 to 40 in good health. CDR3 region: CASSRRPGYDGEQFF. DNA for the CDR3: TGTGCCAGCAGCCGCAGACCGGGGTATGACGGTGAGCAGTTCTTC.